The rows below give T cell receptor beta chains drawn from one sample of a study of identical twins. MiXCR was run by TCRdb on the 5' RACE reads, yielding one entry per CDR3 protein. The data hold approximately 670,000 distinct CDR3 sequences, with approximately 6% observed a single time. The source material was naive T cells sorted from blood. The receptor source for this set is a man younger than 30 in good health. Both conserved end residues are part of each CDR3. The order of the fields is J gene, clone size, V gene, D gene, CDR3 protein, CDR3 DNA. D genes are given only for firm matches. Expanded clones get a size class; other rows say once, few or many, or leave the size out.

J gene: TRBJ2-5; clone size: .; V gene: TRBV30; D gene: .; CDR3 protein: CAWDGSETQYF; CDR3 DNA: TGTGCCTGGGACGGATCGGAGACCCAGTACTTC
J gene: TRBJ2-2; clone size: .; V gene: TRBV11-2; D gene: TRBD1; CDR3 protein: CASSLVVIATGGAGELFF; CDR3 DNA: TGTGCCAGCAGCTTAGTCGTAATTGCGACAGGGGGGGCCGGGGAGCTGTTTTTT
J gene: TRBJ2-2; clone size: many; V gene: TRBV7-6; D gene: TRBD2; CDR3 protein: CASSLARGAGELFF; CDR3 DNA: TGTGCCAGCAGCTTAGCCCGGGGGGCCGGGGAGCTGTTTTTT
J gene: TRBJ2-1; clone size: many; V gene: TRBV12-3/TRBV12-4; D gene: TRBD2; CDR3 protein: CASSLGGGRINNEQFF; CDR3 DNA: TGTGCCAGCAGTTTAGGAGGCGGGAGAATAAACAATGAGCAGTTCTTC
J gene: TRBJ2-7; clone size: few; V gene: TRBV12-3/TRBV12-4; D gene: TRBD2; CDR3 protein: CASRGGTSGHEQYF; CDR3 DNA: TGTGCCAGCAGGGGAGGGACTAGCGGCCACGAGCAGTACTTC
J gene: TRBJ2-7; clone size: many; V gene: TRBV6-2/TRBV6-3; D gene: .; CDR3 protein: CASSYREPYEQYF; CDR3 DNA: TGTGCCAGCAGTTACAGGGAACCCTACGAGCAGTACTTC
J gene: TRBJ2-3; clone size: many; V gene: TRBV29-1; D gene: .; CDR3 protein: CSVPLMARVADTQYF; CDR3 DNA: TGCAGCGTTCCTTTGATGGCCAGGGTAGCAGATACGCAGTATTTT
J gene: TRBJ2-4; clone size: .; V gene: TRBV20-1; D gene: TRBD2; CDR3 protein: CSVRLAGEIQYF; CDR3 DNA: TGCAGTGTTAGACTAGCGGGGGAGATTCAGTACTTC
J gene: TRBJ2-1; clone size: few; V gene: TRBV3-1; D gene: .; CDR3 protein: CASSQDLGSGNEQFF; CDR3 DNA: TGTGCCAGCAGCCAAGACCTAGGAAGCGGGAATGAGCAGTTCTTC
J gene: TRBJ1-2; clone size: few; V gene: TRBV25-1; D gene: .; CDR3 protein: CASSEYVRGANGYTF; CDR3 DNA: TGTGCCAGCAGTGAATATGTAAGGGGGGCTAATGGCTACACCTTC
J gene: TRBJ2-5; clone size: many; V gene: TRBV29-1; D gene: .; CDR3 protein: CSVDTGGQETQYF; CDR3 DNA: TGCAGCGTCGATACAGGAGGGCAAGAGACCCAGTACTTC
J gene: TRBJ1-1; clone size: .; V gene: TRBV5-1; D gene: TRBD1; CDR3 protein: CASSKGQAPEAFF; CDR3 DNA: TGCGCCAGCAGCAAGGGACAGGCCCCTGAAGCTTTCTTT